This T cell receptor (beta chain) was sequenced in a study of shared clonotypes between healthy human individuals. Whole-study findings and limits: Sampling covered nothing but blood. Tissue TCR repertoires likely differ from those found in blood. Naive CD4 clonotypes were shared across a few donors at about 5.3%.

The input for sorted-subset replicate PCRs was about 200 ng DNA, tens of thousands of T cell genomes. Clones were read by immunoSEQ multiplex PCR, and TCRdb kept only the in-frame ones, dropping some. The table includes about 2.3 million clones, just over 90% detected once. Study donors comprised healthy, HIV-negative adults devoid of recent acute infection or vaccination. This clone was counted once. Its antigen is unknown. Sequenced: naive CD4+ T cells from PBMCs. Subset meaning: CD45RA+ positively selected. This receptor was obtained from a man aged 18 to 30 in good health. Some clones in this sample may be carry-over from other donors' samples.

CDR3 amino acids: CASRGPQGEYGYTF. In nucleotides, the CDR3 is TGTGCCAGTCGAGGGCCCCAGGGAGAATATGGCTACACCTTC. The rearrangement links TRBV19 to TRBJ1-2, with D maybe TRBD1 (5 bases). The V end lost 8 bases, the J end lost 5 bases, and 18 bases lay between the germline ends. Germline V gene sequence: CDR1 LNHDA, CDR2 SQIVND (reference sequence). The CDR3 length is 14 residues.